This TCR beta chain comes out of a study of T cell repertoires in cytomegalovirus infection. Study context: Indications came from public TCR beta signatures; they pointed to CMV infection and to a matching HLA type.

TCRdb used MiXCR to reprocess the reads, holding one entry per CDR3 protein. The repertoire consists of 300,000 to 400,000 distinct CDR3 sequences, with almost 30% occurring once and the leading ten covering 20%. Trimming cost V 9 bases and J 7 bases; bases outside gene matches: 15. The CDR3 is 16 amino acids. From germline, CDR1 is LNHDA and CDR2 SQIVND (reference sequence). In the case of this clonotype: Its target is unknown.

Study results and limitations: Cumulated frequencies of public TCR beta families served to identify carriers of CMV plus the relevant HLA. The ex vivo response was dominated by HLA-C-restricted CMV-specific TCR beta clonotypes.

The clonotype comes from a human donor in good health (CMV status not recorded). Some clones in this sample may be carry-over from other donors' samples. Sequencing used cultured PBMCs, obtained from culture after CMV antigen stimulation. The chain employs TRBV19 and TRBJ1-4; 9 positions match TRBD1. The CDR3 is CARPRAWTGDTEKLFF. The CDR3 DNA reads as TGTGCCAGACCGCGCGCTTGGACAGGGGACACTGAAAAACTGTTTTTT.